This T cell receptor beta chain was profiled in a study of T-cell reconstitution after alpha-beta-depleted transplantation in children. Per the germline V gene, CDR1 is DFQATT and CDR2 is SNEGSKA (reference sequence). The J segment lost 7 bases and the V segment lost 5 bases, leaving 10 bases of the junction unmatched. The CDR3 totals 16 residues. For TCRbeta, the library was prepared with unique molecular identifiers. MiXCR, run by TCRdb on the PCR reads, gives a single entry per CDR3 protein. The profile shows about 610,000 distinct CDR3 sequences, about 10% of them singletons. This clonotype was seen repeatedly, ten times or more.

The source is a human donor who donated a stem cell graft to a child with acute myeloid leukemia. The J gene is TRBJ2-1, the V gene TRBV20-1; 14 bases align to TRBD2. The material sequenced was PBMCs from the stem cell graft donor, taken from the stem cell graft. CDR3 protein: CSASTSGRVNENEQFF. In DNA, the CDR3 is TGCAGTGCTTCGACTAGCGGGAGGGTAAATGAAAATGAGCAGTTCTTC.